This entry concerns a single T cell receptor (beta chain). Antigen: not known. This entry is derived from a study of T cell responses to AZD1222 COVID-19 vaccine. Notes on the study in general: Among those given AZD1222, only six were seropositive at baseline. Donors in the cohort were predominantly white British and more often female, and clonal diversity was possibly underestimated. Spike-wide vaccine-associated CD4 TCRs dominated at 160-218 and 743-854. Unmutated variant regions are reportedly the target of nearly half of TCRs that are spike-specific.

The assay was immunoSEQ multiplex PCR, and TCRdb's table has in-frame clones only and misses some. Among some 150,000 clones, around nine tenths were seen once, and the ten largest hold about 3%. The TCR was taken from an adult in good health. The sequences come from peripheral blood, collected on day 0 of AZD1222 vaccination.

The CDR3 sequence is CASSLIQEVQFF. The DNA for the CDR3 is TGTGCCAGCAGCCTAATACAGGAGGTGCAGTTCTTC. The rearrangement uses TRBV7-9 and TRBJ2-1; possibly TRBD1 or TRBD2 for D (5 bases each). V dropped 5 bases and J dropped 12 bases, with 14 bases sitting between them. Germline V gene lookup returns CDR1 SEHNR and CDR2 FQNEAQ (reference sequence). The CDR3 runs to 12 residues.